This T cell receptor (beta chain) was captured in a study of shared clonotypes between healthy human individuals. Germline CDR1 is GTSNPN and CDR2 is SVGIG (reference sequence). The length of the CDR3 is 15 residues. The V and J ends lost 0 bases and 10 bases, in that order; junction bases with no gene match: 9. Regarding this clone: Its antigen remains unknown.

Study results and limitations: Rarefaction revealed incomplete sorted-subset sequencing despite large depth. Some naive CD4 clonotypes, roughly 4.5%, turned up in common across four donors.

In the sorted-subset replicate PCRs, around 0.2 ug DNA, 25,000 to 35,000 T cell genomes, was used. Data came from immunoSEQ multiplex PCR; TCRdb stores just in-frame clones and leaves some out. This table has 950,000 to 1,100,000 clones, 65% to 75% appearing once. Study donors comprised healthy, HIV-negative adults devoid of recent acute infection or vaccination. The clonotype comes from a man aged 18 to 30 in good health. The sequencing sample was made of memory CD4+ T cells sorted from blood. Stated subset: CD45RA-negative fraction. The rearrangement links TRBV30 to TRBJ2-1; 10 positions agree with TRBD2. The CDR3 nucleotides read TGTGCCTGGAGTGTCAGGCTAGCGGGGGTTGGGGAGCAGTTCTTC. Translating it yields CAWSVRLAGVGEQFF.